The rows below give T cell receptor beta chains drawn from one sample of a study of T-cell memory formation after mild COVID-19. MiXCR was run by TCRdb on the 5' RACE reads, yielding one entry per CDR3 protein. The data show roughly 200,000 distinct CDR3 sequences, over 20% seen once. Sequencing used PBMCs or a T cell subset sorted from them (not recorded which). These receptors were obtained from an adult woman who had mild COVID-19 (a few samples of this study predate the infection). Cell type and time point are not known. Both conserved end residues are part of each CDR3. Each record gives: J gene, D gene, V gene, clone size, CDR3 protein, CDR3 DNA. A D gene is named only where the DNA matches it firmly. Clone size is shown for a subset of rows, as once, few, many or a class of expanded clone.

TRBJ2-7,TRBD1,TRBV6-6,-,CASSQGTAGEQYF,TGTGCCAGCAGCCAGGGGACAGCCGGGGAGCAGTACTTC
TRBJ2-2,-,TRBV4-3,few,CASSQDGPRTGELFF,TGCGCCAGCAGCCAAGATGGGCCCCGCACCGGGGAGCTGTTTTTT
TRBJ2-7,-,TRBV6-6,-,CASSPLKTRIYEQYF,TGTGCCAGCAGCCCCCTAAAGACTCGCATCTACGAGCAGTACTTC
TRBJ2-3,TRBD1,TRBV10-3,few,CAINSGGPDTQYF,TGTGCCATCAATTCAGGGGGCCCAGATACGCAGTATTTT
TRBJ2-7,-,TRBV6-6,few,CASSYIGRIADEQYF,TGTGCCAGCAGTTACATCGGTCGAATTGCGGACGAGCAGTACTTC
TRBJ2-2,TRBD1,TRBV29-1,-,CSVRTGVWTGELFF,TGCAGCGTGAGGACAGGGGTGTGGACCGGGGAGCTGTTTTTT
TRBJ2-1,-,TRBV20-1,few,CSARLGTGSYNEQFF,TGCAGTGCTAGACTCGGGACTGGCTCCTACAATGAGCAGTTCTTC
TRBJ2-2,-,TRBV12-3/TRBV12-4,-,CASYKPRTGELFF,TGTGCCAGCTATAAACCCCGAACCGGGGAGCTGTTTTTT
TRBJ2-5,-,TRBV10-3,few,CAISEPRPGYQETQYF,TGTGCCATCAGTGAGCCCCGACCGGGTTACCAAGAGACCCAGTACTTC
TRBJ2-3,-,TRBV9,-,CASSAHHGGEDTQYF,TGTGCCAGCAGCGCCCACCACGGAGGGGAGGATACGCAGTATTTT
TRBJ2-5,TRBD2,TRBV30,few,CAWKPGLAGGKETQYF,TGTGCCTGGAAACCGGGACTAGCGGGGGGGAAAGAGACCCAGTACTTC
TRBJ2-1,TRBD2,TRBV30,-,CAWSVQLAGVLMSSYNEQFF,TGTGCCTGGAGTGTACAACTAGCGGGAGTCCTGATGAGCTCCTACAATGAGCAGTTCTTC
TRBJ1-1,-,TRBV4-1,-,CASSQVSAIEAFF,TGCGCCAGCAGCCAAGTTTCAGCCATTGAAGCTTTCTTT
TRBJ1-2,-,TRBV11-1,once,CASSHPGGLYGYTF,TGTGCCAGCAGCCACCCGGGAGGCCTCTATGGCTACACCTTC
TRBJ1-5,-,TRBV5-6,-,CASSPGTEGQPQHF,TGTGCCAGCAGCCCCGGGACGGAAGGCCAGCCCCAGCATTTT
TRBJ1-2,-,TRBV29-1,-,CSVRTAPNYGYTF,TGCAGCGTAAGGACAGCTCCTAACTATGGCTACACCTTC
TRBJ2-1,-,TRBV7-9,few,CASSSRDNEQFF,TGTGCCAGCAGCTCGCGAGACAATGAGCAGTTCTTC
TRBJ2-7,-,TRBV19,-,CASGWHGSYEQYF,TGTGCCAGTGGTTGGCACGGCTCCTACGAGCAGTACTTC
TRBJ2-7,-,TRBV4-3,few,CASSQDPRAGGVEQYF,TGCGCCAGCAGCCAAGATCCCCGGGCCGGAGGGGTCGAGCAGTACTTC
TRBJ2-7,-,TRBV3-1,-,CASSQEVFYEQYF,TGTGCCAGCAGCCAAGAGGTCTTCTACGAGCAGTACTTC
TRBJ2-6,-,TRBV6-5,-,CASSYREPGANVLTF,TGTGCCAGCAGTTACAGGGAGCCCGGGGCCAACGTCCTGACTTTC
TRBJ1-2,-,TRBV11-2,-,CASSPMGGADYGYTF,TGTGCCAGCAGCCCTATGGGGGGGGCAGACTATGGCTACACCTTC
TRBJ1-5,-,TRBV20-1,-,CSAREDAVGNQPQHF,TGCAGTGCTAGAGAGGACGCCGTTGGCAATCAGCCCCAGCATTTT
TRBJ2-7,TRBD2,TRBV27,-,CASSLSGTSGSYEQYF,TGTGCCAGCAGTTTATCGGGGACTAGCGGGAGCTACGAGCAGTACTTC
TRBJ2-5,-,TRBV18,-,CASSPRGSRETQYF,TGTGCCAGCTCACCACGGGGGAGCAGAGAGACCCAGTACTTC
TRBJ2-3,-,TRBV24-1,many,CATSDSTGVTDTQYF,TGTGCCACCAGTGATTCCACCGGGGTTACAGATACGCAGTATTTT
TRBJ2-3,TRBD2,TRBV9,-,CASSVADGGITDTQYF,TGTGCCAGCAGCGTAGCTGACGGGGGGATTACAGATACGCAGTATTTT
TRBJ2-7,-,TRBV5-8,-,CASSFGLAEQYF,TGTGCCAGCAGCTTCGGACTGGCCGAGCAGTACTTC
TRBJ1-2,TRBD1,TRBV20-1,-,CSARPHSERQGDYGYTF,TGCAGTGCTAGACCCCATTCGGAAAGACAGGGGGACTATGGCTACACCTTC
TRBJ2-3,-,TRBV4-1,-,CASSHSRASPSTDTQYF,TGCGCCAGCAGCCATTCCCGGGCCTCCCCTAGCACAGATACGCAGTATTTT
TRBJ2-1,TRBD2,TRBV7-9,-,CASSRGLAGWNEQFF,TGTGCCAGCAGCCGGGGACTAGCGGGATGGAATGAGCAGTTCTTC
TRBJ2-1,-,TRBV4-1,-,CASSPEGGNNEQFF,TGCGCCAGCAGCCCCGAGGGGGGAAACAATGAGCAGTTCTTC
TRBJ1-1,-,TRBV29-1,few,CSVILAEAFF,TGCAGCGTTATTCTTGCGGAAGCTTTCTTT
TRBJ1-5,-,TRBV4-1,few,CASSQELRQTSNQPQHF,TGCGCCAGCAGCCAAGAATTGAGACAAACTAGCAATCAGCCCCAGCATTTT
TRBJ2-5,TRBD2,TRBV14,few,CASSPGGAVETQYF,TGTGCCAGCAGCCCCGGGGGGGCGGTGGAGACCCAGTACTTC
TRBJ1-1,TRBD1,TRBV27,once,CASSLLSQGAEAFF,TGTGCCAGCAGTTTATTGTCCCAGGGGGCTGAAGCTTTCTTT
TRBJ2-2,-,TRBV6-5,few,CASSYSDSPRGGELFF,TGTGCCAGCAGTTACTCCGACTCGCCCCGGGGCGGGGAGCTGTTTTTT
TRBJ2-2,TRBD1,TRBV29-1,-,CSVGRQGAKYIGELFF,TGCAGCGTCGGACGACAGGGGGCAAAATATATCGGGGAGCTGTTTTTT
TRBJ2-1,TRBD2,TRBV7-3,many,CASSPITSGTDNEQFF,TGTGCCAGCAGCCCCATAACTAGCGGGACTGACAATGAGCAGTTCTTC
TRBJ2-7,TRBD2,TRBV12-3/TRBV12-4,few,CASSSASGPYEQYF,TGTGCCAGCAGTTCGGCTAGCGGCCCCTACGAGCAGTACTTC
TRBJ2-5,-,TRBV20-1,once,CSAPDMGKWTQYF,TGCAGTGCCCCGGACATGGGCAAGTGGACCCAGTACTTC